Listed below are T cell receptor beta chains from one sample, sequenced in a study of T cells in localized non-small cell lung cancer. Sequencing was performed with immunoSEQ multiplex PCR; in TCRdb, only in-frame clones are kept and a portion is missing. In the table there are about 21,000 clones, approximately 91% of which are singletons. This material consisted of peripheral blood mononuclear cells, taken before any cancer treatment. The receptors shown here come from a male donor older than 55 with stage II lung adenocarcinoma. Each CDR3 is given with its conserved first and last residue. Fields, in order: J gene, clone size, V gene, D gene, CDR3 DNA, CDR3 protein. The D gene is left open where the match is weak. A clone size is listed for some rows: how often the clone was seen (once, few, many), or a class if it is expanded.

J gene: TRBJ2-2; clone size: once; V gene: TRBV6-5; D gene: TRBD2; CDR3 DNA: TGTGCCAGCAGTTACTTCCCTAGCGGGGTGTCCGGGGAGCTGTTTTTT; CDR3 protein: CASSYFPSGVSGELFF
J gene: TRBJ2-5; clone size: -; V gene: TRBV5-1; D gene: -; CDR3 DNA: TGCGCCAGCAGCAATTCAGGGTGGGAGACCCAGTACTTC; CDR3 protein: CASSNSGWETQYF
J gene: TRBJ1-5; clone size: few; V gene: TRBV11-2; D gene: TRBD1; CDR3 DNA: TGTGCCAGCAGCCCGGGACAGATCAATCAGCCCCAGCATTTT; CDR3 protein: CASSPGQINQPQHF
J gene: TRBJ1-1; clone size: -; V gene: TRBV19; D gene: TRBD1; CDR3 DNA: TGTGCCAGTCGCGGGACAGGAGTAACTGAAGCTTTCTTT; CDR3 protein: CASRGTGVTEAFF
J gene: TRBJ2-5; clone size: -; V gene: TRBV5-1; D gene: TRBD1; CDR3 DNA: TGCGCCAGCAGCATTGCCTTGGGACAGGGGGAAGAGACCCAGTACTTC; CDR3 protein: CASSIALGQGEETQYF
J gene: TRBJ1-5; clone size: -; V gene: TRBV4-1; D gene: -; CDR3 DNA: TGCGCCAGCAGGGTGGGCTGGGGACAGCCCCAGCATTTT; CDR3 protein: CASRVGWGQPQHF
J gene: TRBJ2-3; clone size: medium-sized; V gene: TRBV6-6; D gene: TRBD2; CDR3 DNA: TGTGCCAGCAGTCGTAGCGGGAGGGAAACAGATACGCAGTATTTT; CDR3 protein: CASSRSGRETDTQYF
J gene: TRBJ2-1; clone size: once; V gene: TRBV2; D gene: -; CDR3 DNA: TGTGCCAGCAGTGATTATGAGCAGTTCTTC; CDR3 protein: CASSDYEQFF
J gene: TRBJ2-5; clone size: -; V gene: TRBV11-3; D gene: -; CDR3 DNA: TGTGCGAACAGCGGGTGGGAGACCCAGTACTTC; CDR3 protein: CANSGWETQYF
J gene: TRBJ2-1; clone size: -; V gene: TRBV20-1; D gene: -; CDR3 DNA: TGCAGTGCTCGGCGGGACAATGAGCAGTTCTTC; CDR3 protein: CSARRDNEQFF
J gene: TRBJ2-5; clone size: few; V gene: TRBV2; D gene: TRBD2; CDR3 DNA: TGTGCCAGCAGTGAAACTAGCGGGAGGGCTGGAGAGACCCAGTACTTC; CDR3 protein: CASSETSGRAGETQYF
J gene: TRBJ1-5; clone size: -; V gene: TRBV5-8; D gene: -; CDR3 DNA: TGTGCCAGCAGCTCCCCTGTCTGGCGGGAGACAATCAGCCCCCAGCATTTT; CDR3 protein: CASSSPVWRETISPQHF
J gene: TRBJ2-1; clone size: -; V gene: TRBV4-2; D gene: TRBD1; CDR3 DNA: TGTGCCAGCAGCCGAGTCACAGGGGGGAGCTCCTACAATGAGCAGTTCTTC; CDR3 protein: CASSRVTGGSSYNEQFF
J gene: TRBJ2-3; clone size: -; V gene: TRBV5-3; D gene: -; CDR3 DNA: TGTGCCAGCAGCTTGGCCTCCGCAGGTACGCAGTATTTT; CDR3 protein: CASSLASAGTQYF
J gene: TRBJ2-2; clone size: few; V gene: TRBV5-1; D gene: -; CDR3 DNA: TGCGCCAGCAGCTGGCGTCTCGTGCGGGGCACCGGGGAGCTGTTTTTT; CDR3 protein: CASSWRLVRGTGELFF
J gene: TRBJ2-3; clone size: -; V gene: TRBV7-9; D gene: -; CDR3 DNA: TGTGCCAGCAGCCCCCCGATCCCTAGCACAGATACGCAGTATTTT; CDR3 protein: CASSPPIPSTDTQYF
J gene: TRBJ2-5; clone size: -; V gene: TRBV5-1; D gene: -; CDR3 DNA: TGCGCCAGCAGGGCCGGAGTAGAAGAGACCCAGTACTTC; CDR3 protein: CASRAGVEETQYF
J gene: TRBJ2-2; clone size: -; V gene: TRBV19; D gene: TRBD2; CDR3 DNA: TGTGCCAGTAGTATTTCAGGCTGGCGGCATAGCGGGGGGGAGCTGTTTTTT; CDR3 protein: CASSISGWRHSGGELFF
J gene: TRBJ1-2; clone size: -; V gene: TRBV6-5; D gene: -; CDR3 DNA: TGTGCCAGCAGCCCGACAGGAGGCTATGGCTACACCTTC; CDR3 protein: CASSPTGGYGYTF
J gene: TRBJ2-1; clone size: few; V gene: TRBV2; D gene: TRBD2; CDR3 DNA: TGTGCCAGCAGTGAAGGGCGGGAGGGAACCTACAATGAGCAGTTCTTC; CDR3 protein: CASSEGREGTYNEQFF
J gene: TRBJ2-7; clone size: -; V gene: TRBV27; D gene: TRBD1; CDR3 DNA: TGTGCCAGCAGTTCCCCAAGAGGGGGCGCAGGCCACTACGAGCAGTACTTC; CDR3 protein: CASSSPRGGAGHYEQYF
J gene: TRBJ2-1; clone size: -; V gene: TRBV18; D gene: -; CDR3 DNA: TGTGCCAGCTCACCGGGACTCCGAGAGTTCTTC; CDR3 protein: CASSPGLREFF
J gene: TRBJ2-1; clone size: -; V gene: TRBV14; D gene: -; CDR3 DNA: TGTGCCAGCAGCCCAGAAGGGAGACGAGACCGCAATGAGCAGTTCTTC; CDR3 protein: CASSPEGRRDRNEQFF
J gene: TRBJ2-3; clone size: once; V gene: TRBV28; D gene: -; CDR3 DNA: TGTGCCAGCAGTTTTCGCCGGAATACGCAGTATTTT; CDR3 protein: CASSFRRNTQYF
J gene: TRBJ2-7; clone size: -; V gene: TRBV28; D gene: -; CDR3 DNA: TGTGCCAGCAGTTTCGGCAGGCAGCAGTACTTC; CDR3 protein: CASSFGRQQYF
J gene: TRBJ1-5; clone size: once; V gene: TRBV5-1; D gene: -; CDR3 DNA: TGCGCCAGCAGCTTAGCAGGGGCGGACCCCCAGCATTTT; CDR3 protein: CASSLAGADPQHF
J gene: TRBJ2-5; clone size: -; V gene: TRBV18; D gene: -; CDR3 DNA: TGTGCCAGCTCCTTACCGCCGGAGACCCAGTACTTC; CDR3 protein: CASSLPPETQYF
J gene: TRBJ1-5; clone size: few; V gene: TRBV9; D gene: -; CDR3 DNA: TGTGCCAGCAGCGTTGGGGGGAGCAATCAGCCCCAGCATTTT; CDR3 protein: CASSVGGSNQPQHF
J gene: TRBJ2-1; clone size: -; V gene: TRBV5-4; D gene: -; CDR3 DNA: TGTGCCAGCAGCCCCGACCCGGGAGCACCTTACAATGAGCAGTTCTTC; CDR3 protein: CASSPDPGAPYNEQFF
J gene: TRBJ2-1; clone size: -; V gene: TRBV5-4; D gene: TRBD1; CDR3 DNA: TGTGCCAGCAGCTTCTGGACAGGGGGTTACAATGAGCAGTTCTTC; CDR3 protein: CASSFWTGGYNEQFF
J gene: TRBJ2-5; clone size: -; V gene: TRBV4-1; D gene: -; CDR3 DNA: TGCGCCAGCAGCCTGGGTTTCGGTACGGGGGAGACCCAGTACTTC; CDR3 protein: CASSLGFGTGETQYF
J gene: TRBJ1-3; clone size: medium-sized; V gene: TRBV5-1; D gene: -; CDR3 DNA: TGCGCCAGCAGCCAGATGACAGGTCCCTCTGGAAACACCATATATTTT; CDR3 protein: CASSQMTGPSGNTIYF
J gene: TRBJ1-2; clone size: -; V gene: TRBV19; D gene: -; CDR3 DNA: TGTGCCAGTAGTCCCCCCCCGGGCTTCTATGGCTACACCTTC; CDR3 protein: CASSPPPGFYGYTF
J gene: TRBJ2-3; clone size: -; V gene: TRBV5-4; D gene: -; CDR3 DNA: TGTGCCAGCAGCTTGGGAATAAAACTAGACCACACAGATACGCAGTATTTT; CDR3 protein: CASSLGIKLDHTDTQYF
J gene: TRBJ2-1; clone size: -; V gene: TRBV6-5; D gene: -; CDR3 DNA: TGTGCCAGCAGTTCGGGGGTTAGCTCCTACAATGAGCAGTTCTTC; CDR3 protein: CASSSGVSSYNEQFF
J gene: TRBJ2-1; clone size: -; V gene: TRBV11-2; D gene: TRBD1; CDR3 DNA: TGTGCCAGCAGCTCCCAGTGGGGACAGGGGACCAATGAGCAGTTCTTC; CDR3 protein: CASSSQWGQGTNEQFF
J gene: TRBJ1-1; clone size: -; V gene: TRBV23-1; D gene: -; CDR3 DNA: TGCGCCAGCAGTCAACCCCCGCAGCCCCTAAAGGCTTTCTTT; CDR3 protein: CASSQPPQPLKAFF
J gene: TRBJ2-1; clone size: -; V gene: TRBV28; D gene: -; CDR3 DNA: TGTGCCAGCAGTTTCTCACAGCCTAATGAGCAGTTCTTC; CDR3 protein: CASSFSQPNEQFF
J gene: TRBJ2-2; clone size: -; V gene: TRBV7-9; D gene: -; CDR3 DNA: TGTGCCAGCAGCTTAGCGCAGACAGGTACCGGGGAGCTGTTTTTT; CDR3 protein: CASSLAQTGTGELFF